This T cell receptor beta chain emerged from a study of cytomegalovirus exposure and HLA in healthy donors. Study-wide points: The investigators catalogued 150 to 200 TCR beta chains as cytomegalovirus-associated.

The V end lost 1 base, the J end lost 4 bases, and 10 bases lay between the germline ends. This CDR3 region has 15 residues. The germline CDR1 and CDR2 sequences are MDHEN and SYDVKM. PCR was performed using 60 Vbeta and 13 Jbeta primers. In the original analysis: Approximately 11 million of the approximately 80 million unique TCR beta chains counted in a later analysis were shared. The protocol was immunoSEQ multiplex PCR, while the TCRdb copy is restricted to in-frame clones and leaves out a portion. D and trimming were read from the DNA, whereas the V and J calls and clone size are those reported in that table. This table has about 130,000 clones, approximately 80% appearing once. Note on this clone: Its specificity is unknown.

The TCR comes from a man aged 50 to 59 in good health and CMV-seronegative. V and J are TRBV28 and TRBJ2-2, with D perhaps matching TRBD2 (6 bases). Material for sequencing was PBMCs. Here the CDR3 DNA reads TGTGCCAGCAGTTTATTGCGGGGAGGCACCGGGGAGCTGTTTTTT. It encodes CASSLLRGGTGELFF. Full variable domain (rest looked up from reference TRBV28 and TRBJ2-2): DVKVTQSSRYLVKRTGEKVFLECVQDMDHENMFWYRQDPGLGLRLIYFSYDVKMKEKGDIPEGYSVSREKKERFSLILESASTNQTSMYLCASSLLRGGTGELFFGEGSRLTVL.